These 30 T cell receptor beta chains came from one sample sequenced in a study of blood T cell repertoires in COVID-19. Here immunoSEQ multiplex PCR was the method, and the copy in TCRdb shows in-frame clones only, minus some. The sample holds around 250,000 clones; 70% to 90% are singletons and the top ten take 5.5% to 7.5%. Material for sequencing was peripheral blood. Source of these receptors: a woman aged 70 to 79 with active or convalescent COVID-19.

The genes are TRBV14 and TRBJ1-6; no definite D call. V gave up 4 bases and J gave up 6 bases, with 10 bases separating them. Germline V CDR1 and CDR2: SGHDN, FVKESK. This CDR3 contains 14 residues. The CDR3: CASSLGFVNSPLHF. CDR3 nucleotides: TGTGCCAGCAGCCTCGGGTTTGTTAATTCACCCCTCCACTTT.

This rearrangement joins TRBV24-1 to TRBJ1-2; unclear D gene. The CDR3 runs 12 residues. Trimming cost V 4 bases and J 5 bases, with 7 bases left between them. Per the germline V gene, CDR1 is KGHDR and CDR2 is SFDVKD. For the CDR3, the DNA is TGTGCCACCAGTGAGCCAGGTTATGGCTACACCTTC. It translates to CATSEPGYGYTF.

The CDR3 nucleotides are TGTGCCAGCAGTCAGAGGACAGGCGGTCTGGAGACCCAGTACTTC. Amino acids: CASSQRTGGLETQYF. The genes are TRBV5-6 and TRBJ2-5, with TRBD1 identical over 7 bases. The CDR3 covers 15 residues. J gave up 5 bases and V 5 bases, and 12 bases lay outside the gene matches. Germline V gene lookup returns CDR1 SGHDT and CDR2 YYEEEE. Drawing the rest from reference TRBV5-6 and TRBJ2-5, the complete variable domain is DAGVTQSPTHLIKTRGQQVTLRCSPKSGHDTVSWYQQALGQGPQFIFQYYEEEERQRGNFPDRFSGHQFPNYSSELNVNALLLGDSALYLCASSQRTGGLETQYFGPGTRLLVL.

The chain is built from TRBV19 and TRBJ1-1; 7 positions match TRBD1. From germline, CDR1 is LNHDA and CDR2 SQIVND (reference sequence). The CDR3 runs to 14 residues. Unmatched junction bases numbered 3, after V lost 1 base and J lost 4 bases. CDR3 region: CASSIGQGGTEAFF. CDR3 DNA: TGTGCCAGTAGTATAGGACAGGGCGGCACTGAAGCTTTCTTT.

V and J are TRBV4-3 and TRBJ1-2, with 8 nucleotides matching TRBD1. There are 14 residues in the CDR3. V was clipped by 6 bases and J by 3 bases; unmatched bases: 6. Germline CDR1 and CDR2: LGHNA and YSLEER. CDR3 in DNA: TGCGCCAGCAGTCTGGACAGGGTGGACTATGGCTACACCTTC. It codes for CASSLDRVDYGYTF.

The chain recombines TRBV29-1 with TRBJ1-1; D unclear. Per germline, CDR1 SQVTM and CDR2 ANQGSEA. V lost 3 bases, J lost 0 bases, and 8 bases lay in between. This CDR3 spans 13 amino acids. CDR3 in amino acids: CSVDNRLNTEAFF. In nucleotides, the CDR3 is TGCAGCGTTGATAACAGATTGAACACTGAAGCTTTCTTT. The full variable domain, rest sourced from reference TRBV29-1 and TRBJ1-1, is SAVISQKPSRDICQRGTSLTIQCQVDSQVTMMFWYRQQPGQSLTLIATANQGSEATYESGFVIDKFPISRPNLTFSTLTVSNMSPEDSSIYLCSVDNRLNTEAFFGQGTRLTVV.

The V call is TRBV11-2, the J call TRBJ2-5; D perhaps matches TRBD2 (6 bases). Germline-derived CDR1 and CDR2 are SGHAT and FQNNGV. Trimming stripped 1 base from V and 2 bases from J, with 11 bases between. The CDR3 totals 15 residues. CDR3 region: CASSLVLGGQETQYF. The CDR3 DNA is TGTGCCAGCAGCTTAGTTCTGGGGGGACAAGAGACCCAGTACTTC. Using reference TRBV11-2 and TRBJ2-5 for the parts outside the CDR3, the full variable domain is EAGVAQSPRYKIIEKRQSVAFWCNPISGHATLYWYQQILGQGPKLLIQFQNNGVVDDSQLPKDRFSAERLKGVDSTLKIQPAKLEDSAVYLCASSLVLGGQETQYFGPGTRLLVL.

The genes are TRBV11-2 and TRBJ1-1; D is ambiguous. The CDR3 totals 14 residues. Per germline, CDR1 SGHAT and CDR2 FQNNGV. V was clipped by 4 bases and J by 2 bases, with 11 bases between them. The CDR3 bases are TGTGCCAGCAGCTCGCAACCGGTTAACACTGAAGCTTTCTTT. Encoded protein: CASSSQPVNTEAFF.

This clone was counted once. The chain recombines TRBV6-5 with TRBJ2-3; D possibly corresponds to TRBD2 (7 bases). The ends were cut back, 8 bases at V and 4 bases at J, with 13 bases in the middle. Germline V gives CDR1 MNHEY, CDR2 SVGAGI. The length of the CDR3 is 13 residues. The CDR3 DNA reads as TGTGCCAGCCGAATAGGGGGGGCAGATACGCAGTATTTT. Its protein is CASRIGGADTQYF.

Only one count was recorded for this clone. This sequence joins TRBV3-1 (or the pseudogene TRBV3-2) and TRBJ1-1; 7 bases are a match to TRBD1. J gave up 3 bases and V 4 bases, and 5 bases lay outside the gene matches. From germline, CDR1 is LGHDT and CDR2 YNNKEL (reference sequence). CDR3 length equals 14 residues. CDR3 loop: CASSPHRGYTEAFF. CDR3 DNA sequence: TGTGCCAGCAGCCCTCACAGGGGCTACACTGAAGCTTTCTTT.

The chain links TRBV9 to TRBJ2-1; 8 bases are a match to TRBD2. With 0 bases clipped from V and 10 bases from J, the junction kept 9 bases outside the gene matches. Germline CDR1 SGDLS, CDR2 YYNGEE. The CDR3 has 15 residues. CDR3 DNA: TGTGCCAGCAGCGTAGCGGATAGCGGGGTCCGAGAGCAGTTCTTC. Its translation: CASSVADSGVREQFF.

This chain connects TRBV18 to TRBJ2-4; weak D call: TRBD1 (6 bases). There are 15 residues in the CDR3. The V end lost 8 bases, the J end lost 5 bases, and 19 bases lay between the germline ends. Germline assignment: CDR1 KGHSH and CDR2 LQKENI. DNA of the CDR3: TGTGCCAGCCATTTCGACAGGCGAGAACAAAACATTCAGTACTTC. Its translation is CASHFDRREQNIQYF. Filled out from reference TRBV18 and TRBJ2-4, the complete variable domain reads NAGVMQNPRHLVRRRGQEARLRCSPMKGHSHVYWYRQLPEEGLKFMVYLQKENIIDESGMPKERFSAEFPKEGPSILRIQQVVRGDSAAYFCASHFDRREQNIQYFGAGTRLSVL.

The rearrangement links TRBV11-2 to TRBJ2-5, with 8 bases identical to TRBD2. The V segment lost 1 base and the J segment 5 bases; nucleotides outside the gene matches: 3. Germline values: CDR1 SGHAT, CDR2 FQNNGV. The CDR3 contains 14 residues. The chain's CDR3 is CASSLGPGGETQYF. The CDR3 DNA follows: TGTGCCAGCAGCTTAGGGCCGGGGGGGGAGACCCAGTACTTC.

Concerning this clone: The sample holds other DNA sequences that translate to the same CDR3. The chain joins TRBV7-2 to TRBJ1-1; possible D gene TRBD1, 6 bases. CDR3 length equals 15 residues. Germline V CDR1 and CDR2: SGHTA, FQGNSA. Trimming pared 1 base from V and 0 bases from J, leaving 9 bases between. As DNA, the CDR3 is TGTGCCAGCAGCTTAGTAGGGGGAATGAACACTGAAGCTTTCTTT. This sequence encodes CASSLVGGMNTEAFF.

The table lists this clone with a count of one. The CDR3 bases are TGTGCCAGCGGGAGGTCCCTGAACACTGAAGCTTTCTTT. Protein: CASGRSLNTEAFF. The chain employs TRBV6-5 and TRBJ1-1; D is unclear. CDR3 size: 13 residues. V gave up 8 bases and J gave up 0 bases, with 10 bases separating them. Germline CDR1 is MNHEY and CDR2 is SVGAGI.

The chain links TRBV2 to TRBJ2-3, with TRBD1 as a possible D gene (5 bases). Germline lookup yields CDR1 SNHLY and CDR2 FYNNEI. V lost 10 bases, J lost 5 bases, and 13 bases lay in between. There are 12 residues in the CDR3. The CDR3 DNA sequence: TGTGCCACTCGACAGACCCTAGATACGCAGTATTTT. This gives the protein CATRQTLDTQYF.

The chain links TRBV27 to TRBJ2-7; 7 nucleotides match TRBD1. V was clipped by 3 bases and J by 0 bases; unmatched bases: 5. The CDR3 is 15 residues long. Per germline, CDR1 MNHEY and CDR2 SMNVEV (reference sequence). The CDR3 loop is CASSFPDRISYEQYF. CDR3 nucleotides: TGTGCCAGCAGTTTCCCGGACAGGATCTCCTACGAGCAGTACTTC.

The chain carries TRBV6-2 or TRBV6-3 and TRBJ2-7, with 9 bases aligning to TRBD1. The CDR3 spans 15 residues. Germline values: CDR1 MNHEY, CDR2 SVGEGT. J gave up 5 bases and V 4 bases, and 9 bases lay outside the gene matches. Written as DNA, the CDR3 is TGTGCCAGCAGTTTCCACCGGGACAGGGTACACGAGCAGTACTTC. Its protein product is CASSFHRDRVHEQYF.

This clone was seen once. V is TRBV10-2 and J is TRBJ1-2, with 8 bases lining up with TRBD1. The V and J ends lost 5 bases and 8 bases, in that order; junction bases with no gene match: 7. The CDR3 totals 13 residues. Germline loops: CDR1 WSHSY, CDR2 SAAADI. Here the CDR3 reads CASSPTRTGGYTF. As DNA, the CDR3 is TGCGCCAGCAGTCCAACTCGGACAGGGGGCTACACCTTC.

The CDR3 DNA is TGTGCCAGCAGCCACCGACAGGGGGGGAGGGTGAACACTGAAGCTTTCTTT. Its protein is CASSHRQGGRVNTEAFF. The chain joins TRBV6-2 or TRBV6-3 to TRBJ1-1, with 9 nucleotides matching TRBD1. Germline V gene data show CDR1 as MNHEY and CDR2 as SVGEGT. Trimming cost V 6 bases and J 0 bases; bases outside gene matches: 11. The CDR3 runs 17 residues.

This CDR3 is CASSLASTASGNTIYF. CDR3 coding DNA: TGCGCCAGCAGCTTGGCTTCGACAGCCTCTGGAAACACCATATATTTT. The chain carries TRBV5-1 and TRBJ1-3; TRBD1 might be the D (5 bases). CDR1 and CDR2 (germline): SGHRS, YFSETQ. Trimming stripped 0 bases from V and 0 bases from J, with 10 bases between. The CDR3 totals 16 residues. The full variable domain, rest sourced from reference TRBV5-1 and TRBJ1-3, is KAGVTQTPRYLIKTRGQQVTLSCSPISGHRSVSWYQQTPGQGLQFLFEYFSETQRNKGNFPGRFSGRQFSNSRSEMNVSTLELGDSALYLCASSLASTASGNTIYFGEGSWLTVV.

The chain couples TRBV18 to TRBJ1-4; no clear D. In germline, CDR1 is KGHSH, CDR2 LQKENI. V lost 3 bases, J lost 8 bases, and 10 bases lay in between. This CDR3 is built from 13 residues. The CDR3 is CASSPLTREKLFF. DNA for the CDR3: TGTGCCAGCTCACCCCTAACGCGGGAAAAACTGTTTTTT.

The J gene is TRBJ2-2, the V gene TRBV4-3; 10 positions match TRBD2. The CDR3 runs to 19 residues. The germline V gene has CDR1 LGHNA and CDR2 YSLEER. The V and J ends lost 0 bases and 5 bases, in that order; junction bases with no gene match: 12. In DNA form, the CDR3 reads TGCGCCAGCAGCCAAGATGTGGTCAGAGCGGGGGGGCGGACCGGGGAGCTGTTTTTT. Translation gives CASSQDVVRAGGRTGELFF.

The rearrangement uses TRBV12-3 or TRBV12-4 and TRBJ1-6; 7 bases are a match to TRBD1. This CDR3 region has 13 residues. V lost 8 bases and J lost 7; bases outside the gene matches: 5. CDR3 bases: TGTGCCAGCTGGGACAGTCAAAATTCACCCCTCCACTTT. Its translation is CASWDSQNSPLHF.

This clone was found a few times. The chain employs TRBV7-8 and TRBJ2-1; D is perhaps TRBD2 (6 bases). This CDR3 spans 15 amino acids. Germline CDR1 SGHVS, CDR2 FQNEAQ. The V and J ends lost 6 bases and 2 bases respectively, with 14 bases between them. Written as DNA, the CDR3 is TGTGCCAGCAGGGTCGGGGGAGGTGCCTACAATGAGCAGTTCTTC. Protein sequence: CASRVGGGAYNEQFF.

In this sample, this clone turned up a few times. This likely stems from a read error, as it lies one base from a far larger clone. The chain links TRBV21-1 to TRBJ2-3; the table's D call, TRBD2, has no DNA check behind it. TRBV21-1 is an annotated pseudogene. There are 11 residues in the CDR3. CDR3 sequence reads: CASSLTDTQYF. The DNA of the CDR3 is TGTGCCAGCAGCCTCACAGATACGCAGTATTTT.

J is TRBJ1-1 and V is TRBV11-2; maybe TRBD1 (6 bases). CDR1 SGHAT and CDR2 FQNNGV come from the germline V gene. The CDR3 loop spans 14 amino acids. Trimming left V 3 bases short and J 6 bases short, with 14 bases between. CDR3 region: CASSFTGMKAEAFF. Here the CDR3 DNA reads TGTGCCAGCAGCTTTACAGGGATGAAGGCTGAAGCTTTCTTT.

V and J are TRBV5-4 and TRBJ2-5; 10 bases map to TRBD1. With 0 bases clipped from V and 5 bases from J, the junction kept 7 bases outside the gene matches. This CDR3 region has 16 residues. Germline assignment: CDR1 SGHNT and CDR2 YYREEE (reference sequence). The CDR3 DNA reads as TGTGCCAGCAGCTTGGTGGGACAGGGGAGTAAGGAGACCCAGTACTTC. Translation gives CASSLVGQGSKETQYF.

J is TRBJ1-2 and V is TRBV6-1; 7 bases align to TRBD1. The V gene end was trimmed by 3 bases and the J gene end by 4 bases; junction bases not matched to a gene: 2. CDR1 and CDR2 (germline): MNHNS, SASEGT. This CDR3 spans 13 amino acids. The CDR3 reads CASSETGFYGYTF. The DNA for the CDR3 is TGTGCCAGCAGTGAGACAGGGTTCTATGGCTACACCTTC.

This chain joins TRBV7-6 and TRBJ2-7; the match to TRBD2 covers 11 bases. V gave up 0 bases and J gave up 6 bases; unmatched junction bases: 4. Germline V gene sequence: CDR1 SGHVS, CDR2 FNYEAQ. This CDR3 is 15 amino acids long. This CDR3 is CASSLAGGTSGEQYF. In nucleotides, the CDR3 is TGTGCCAGCAGCTTAGCTGGGGGGACTAGCGGCGAGCAGTACTTC.